Presented here are 21 T cell receptor beta chains from one specimen sequenced in a study of beta chain features in type 1 diabetes. Every bit of the isolated RNA underwent reverse transcription, so sequencing read expressed TCRB transcripts. Sequenced by immunoSEQ multiplex PCR; TCRdb stores in-frame clones only, minus some. This sample has 850,000 to 900,000 clones; around a sixth occur once, and the top ten carry around 0.02%. The source material was naive CD4+ T cells from blood. All receptors come from a woman between 18 and 29 years old in good health.

A few counts support this clone. The rearrangement uses TRBV7-2 and TRBJ2-7; D uncertain. Looked up from germline, CDR1 is SGHTA and CDR2 is FQGNSA. V lost 1 base and J 4 bases, leaving 17 bases between the germline ends. The CDR3 contains 16 residues. For the CDR3, the DNA is TGTGCCAGCAGCTTAGGAGGCGCCGCCGGGTTATACGAGCAGTACTTC. Its protein is CASSLGGAAGLYEQYF.

This clone was observed a handful of times. Written as DNA, the CDR3 is TGTGCCAGCAGCTTAGCCAGTAACTATGGCTACACCTTC. The encoded protein is CASSLASNYGYTF. This chain joins TRBV7-9 and TRBJ1-2; the D is unclear. Trimming stripped 0 bases from V and 1 base from J, with 3 bases between. In germline, CDR1 is SEHNR, CDR2 FQNEAQ (reference sequence). This CDR3 has 13 residues.

This clone occurred a few times. The chain couples TRBV10-1 to TRBJ2-1; D not certain. V was clipped by 8 bases and J by 5 bases, with 7 bases between them. CDR3 length: 11 residues. Germline V lookup: CDR1 WNHNN, CDR2 SYGVQD (reference sequence). The CDR3 DNA is TGCGCCAGCTACAAGCACAATGAGCAGTTCTTC. This encodes CASYKHNEQFF.

This clone was counted between two and nine times. The J gene is TRBJ2-1, the V gene TRBV28; D is perhaps TRBD1 or TRBD2 (5 bases each). V was shortened by 3 bases and J by 6 bases, with 15 bases between the two germline ends. The CDR3 runs 15 residues. CDR1 is MDHEN, CDR2 SYDVKM, per germline. CDR3 coding DNA: TGTGCCAGCAGTTTGAAGGGACGAATTAGCAATGAGCAGTTCTTC. The encoded protein is CASSLKGRISNEQFF.

This clone was detected a few times. As DNA, the CDR3 is TGTGCCAGCAGCTTAATTCTTGTGTCGGAGGAGCTGTTTTTT. Translated: CASSLILVSEELFF. This chain joins TRBV7-9 and TRBJ2-2; D uncertain. Trimming shortened V by 2 bases and J by 10 bases, and 14 bases separated the two germline ends. CDR1 SEHNR and CDR2 FQNEAQ come from the germline V gene (reference sequence). The CDR3 totals 14 residues.

This clone was found a few times. The V gene is TRBV4-2, the J gene TRBJ2-2; no clear D gene. The CDR3 runs 15 residues. In germline, CDR1 is LGHNA, CDR2 YNFKEQ. V dropped 0 bases and J dropped 6 bases, with 11 bases sitting between them. The CDR3: CASSQETPSPGELFF. The CDR3 region has the DNA TGTGCCAGCAGCCAAGAAACCCCCAGCCCCGGGGAGCTGTTTTTT.

The V gene is TRBV5-6, the J gene TRBJ2-5; D might be TRBD1 (6 bases). Gene TRBJ2-7 matches the end of the DNA better, so the J call may be wrong. Germline lookup yields CDR1 SGHDT and CDR2 YYEEEE. CDR3 length equals 13 residues. CDR3 in DNA: TGTGCCAGCAGCTTGGTGGGGGCGCTCGAGCAGTACTTC. Residues: CASSLVGALEQYF.

The table lists this clone with a few counts. This chain uses TRBV5-1 with TRBJ2-1; D perhaps matches TRBD2 (6 bases). Germline loops: CDR1 SGHRS, CDR2 YFSETQ. V was pared by 6 bases and J by 2 bases, with 18 bases between. This CDR3 spans 16 amino acids. DNA for the CDR3: TGCGCCAGCACCTCGCTAGCCGGAGGGGCCTACAATGAGCAGTTCTTC. It encodes CASTSLAGGAYNEQFF.

The count of this clone is one. The chain recombines TRBV15 with TRBJ2-7; possible D gene TRBD1, 6 bases. Trimming cost V 4 bases and J 2 bases, with 9 bases left between them. CDR3 length: 13 residues. Germline-derived CDR1 and CDR2 are LNHNV and YYDKDF (reference sequence). Written as DNA, the CDR3 is TGTGCCACCAGCACTGACAGGCCCTACGAGCAGTACTTC. Amino acids: CATSTDRPYEQYF.

The table lists this clone with a few counts. J is TRBJ2-7 and V is TRBV6-6; the D is unclear. CDR1 and CDR2 (germline): MNHNY, SVGAGI (reference sequence). V was cut by 2 bases and J by 7 bases, with 9 bases left in between. The CDR3 length is 12 residues. The CDR3 DNA sequence: TGTGCCAGCAGTTACGAGACACCAGAGCAGTACTTC. Its translation: CASSYETPEQYF.

In this sample, this clone turned up a few times. The rearrangement uses TRBV13 and TRBJ1-1, with TRBD1 as a possible D gene (5 bases). In germline, CDR1 is PRHDT, CDR2 FYEKMQ (reference sequence). The CDR3 loop spans 16 amino acids. Trimming took 5 bases from V and 4 from J, leaving 20 bases between them. The CDR3 sequence is CASSPSAHRGATEAFF. CDR3 bases: TGTGCCAGCAGCCCCAGTGCGCACCGAGGGGCCACTGAAGCTTTCTTT.

In this sample, this clone turned up a few times. The gene calls are TRBV5-1 and TRBJ2-1; 8 nucleotides align to TRBD2. V lost 1 base to trimming and J lost 2 bases; unmatched junction nucleotides: 5. The CDR3 has 16 residues. In germline, CDR1 is SGHRS, CDR2 YFSETQ. CDR3 in amino acids: CASSLQGSGAYNEQFF. In DNA form, the CDR3 reads TGCGCCAGCAGCTTGCAGGGTAGCGGGGCCTACAATGAGCAGTTCTTC.

A few counts support this clone. Other nucleotide sequences from this sample produce the same CDR3. The genes are TRBV18 and TRBJ1-5; D remains ambiguous. Trimming shortened V by 3 bases and J by 1 base, and 4 bases separated the two germline ends. Germline CDR1 is KGHSH and CDR2 is LQKENI. The CDR3 contains 13 residues. The CDR3 DNA is TGTGCCAGCTCACCGGTCAGCAATCAGCCCCAGCATTTT. Its translation is CASSPVSNQPQHF.

The J gene is TRBJ1-1, the V gene TRBV9; 10 positions agree with TRBD1. Germline V lookup: CDR1 SGDLS, CDR2 YYNGEE. CDR3 length equals 16 residues. Trimming removed 2 bases from V and 2 bases from J; junction bases left unmatched: 6. The CDR3 spells CASSVGGTGANTEAFF. In DNA form, the CDR3 reads TGTGCCAGCAGCGTGGGCGGGACAGGGGCTAACACTGAAGCTTTCTTT.

V is TRBV27 and J is TRBJ2-7; weak D call: TRBD1 (6 bases). This CDR3 is built from 16 residues. Trimming took off 5 bases at V and 2 bases at J, with 19 bases between the two ends. From germline, CDR1 is MNHEY and CDR2 SMNVEV (reference sequence). The CDR3: CASSPGNPGQTYEQYF. The DNA of the CDR3 is TGTGCCAGCAGTCCCGGGAATCCGGGACAAACCTACGAGCAGTACTTC.

V gene TRBV18 combines with J gene TRBJ2-3; the D gene is possibly TRBD2 (5 bases). Germline-derived CDR1 and CDR2 are KGHSH and LQKENI. The V gene lost 3 bases and the J gene lost 0 bases, with 10 bases spanning the gap. The CDR3 loop spans 15 amino acids. The DNA of the CDR3 is TGTGCCAGCTCACCGGGAGTATCTAGCACAGATACGCAGTATTTT. Its translation is CASSPGVSSTDTQYF.

The rearrangement links TRBV9 to TRBJ2-2; 11 bases line up with TRBD1. Germline CDR1 SGDLS, CDR2 YYNGEE. The CDR3 covers 17 residues. With V trimmed by 5 bases and J by 3 bases, 9 bases remained unmatched. The CDR3 sequence is CASRLGQGATDTGELFF. In DNA, the CDR3 is TGTGCCAGCAGACTAGGACAGGGGGCGACGGACACCGGGGAGCTGTTTTTT.

The table lists this clone with a few counts. The chain joins TRBV2 to TRBJ2-7, with D possibly matching TRBD1 (5 bases). Germline V gene lookup returns CDR1 SNHLY and CDR2 FYNNEI. The V end lost 3 bases, the J end lost 4 bases, and 13 bases lay between the germline ends. The CDR3 has 14 amino acids. The CDR3 protein is CASSEGQGLYEQYF. DNA of the CDR3: TGTGCCAGCAGTGAGGGCCAGGGTCTATACGAGCAGTACTTC.

The table lists this clone with many counts. The genes are TRBV7-9 and TRBJ2-1, with no clear D. The V end was cut by 3 bases, the J end by 6 bases, with 3 bases between. The CDR3 totals 11 residues. Germline V gene data show CDR1 as SEHNR and CDR2 as FQNEAQ (reference sequence). The CDR3 nucleotides are TGTGCCAGCAGCTTCGTCAATGAGCAGTTCTTC. It specifies CASSFVNEQFF.

The table lists this clone with a few counts. This rearrangement joins TRBV9 to TRBJ2-1, with D maybe TRBD2 (5 bases). Looked up from germline, CDR1 is SGDLS and CDR2 is YYNGEE. The germline V and J ends were trimmed by 2 bases and 0 bases, with 9 bases remaining between them. This CDR3 comprises 15 residues. CDR3 sequence (DNA): TGTGCCAGCAGCGTCAGCGGTCCCTCCTACAATGAGCAGTTCTTC. As protein: CASSVSGPSYNEQFF.

This clone was detected only a few times. The chain joins TRBV7-2 to TRBJ2-3; tentative D call: TRBD2 (6 bases). This CDR3 has 14 amino acids. V gave up 4 bases and J gave up 0 bases, with 8 bases separating them. The germline CDR1 and CDR2 sequences are SGHTA and FQGNSA. CDR3 nucleotide sequence: TGTGCCAGCAGCTCTCGGGAGAGCACAGATACGCAGTATTTT. Translated, it gives CASSSRESTDTQYF.